Listed below are T cell receptor beta chains from one sample, sequenced in a study of blood T cell repertoires in COVID-19. This table comes from immunoSEQ multiplex PCR, and its TCRdb copy is limited to in-frame clones, with some not included. The table includes about 140,000 clones, around 86% detected once. The source material was peripheral blood. The receptor set was obtained from a human donor in a cohort sampled during active COVID-19. The CDR3 runs from the conserved cysteine through the conserved F or W.

>TRBV10-3|TRBJ1-2
CAISALGARTF
>TRBV7-3|TRBJ2-1
CASSPGLNNEQFF
>TRBV28|TRBJ2-1
CASSLGGRLNNEQFF
>TRBV18|TRBJ1-3
CASSPRTGKGYGNTIYF
>TRBV29-1|TRBJ1-2
CSVVPGGGYTF
>TRBV19|TRBJ2-7
CASSPSGDSSYEQYF
>TRBV7-2|TRBJ1-1
CASSRTGYDTEAFF
>TRBV18|TRBJ2-7
CASSLREARYEQYF
>TRBV18|TRBJ2-7
CASSPSQGGEQYF
>TRBV3-1/TRBV3-2|TRBJ1-4
CASSRGSTNEKLFF
>TRBV30|TRBJ2-2
CAWSVLAGGNTGELFF
>TRBV3-1/TRBV3-2|TRBJ2-4
CASPPHPGTGVGGDENIQYF
>TRBV19|TRBJ2-2
CASGRSGELFF
>TRBV5-1|TRBJ1-4
CASNRQGDGEKLFF
>TRBV2|TRBJ2-1
CASSLRRLARSYNEQFF
>TRBV7-8|TRBJ1-6
CASSLIFGQGSSPLHF
>TRBV29-1|TRBJ1-4
CSVKGVMTNEKLFF
>TRBV5-1|TRBJ2-2
CASSLDGEDTGELFF
>TRBV28|TRBJ2-7
CASRRPGLASSYEQYF
>TRBV12-3/TRBV12-4|TRBJ2-1
CASSLLFEQFF
>TRBV27|TRBJ1-5
CASSSLTGGSNQPQHF
>TRBV7-9|TRBJ1-1
CASSLEGGKAFF
>TRBV2|TRBJ1-6
CASTRGQGNSPLHF
>TRBV2|TRBJ1-5
CASATGPNQPQHF
>TRBV5-5|TRBJ2-7
CASIYLPEGYEQYF
>TRBV4-1|TRBJ1-1
CASSRTSREPNTEAFF
>TRBV21-1|TRBJ2-1
CASSKSVGRGGGEQFF
>TRBV3-1/TRBV3-2|TRBJ2-7
CASSRGTGGRSSYEQYF
>TRBV3-1/TRBV3-2|TRBJ2-1
CASSQWGTSGSEYEQFF
>TRBV5-5|TRBJ1-5
CASSLRSLGGQPQHF
>TRBV4-2|TRBJ1-1
CASSQDRRENEAFF
>TRBV6-5|TRBJ1-1
CASSLRGGQTEAFF